These 11 T cell receptor beta chains came from one sample sequenced in a study of blood T cell repertoires in COVID-19. Clones were read by immunoSEQ multiplex PCR, and TCRdb kept only the in-frame ones, dropping some. The data contain 250,000 or so clones, 86% of them singletons. Sequenced: PBMCs or T cells enriched from blood (not recorded which). The receptors originated from a woman between 18 and 30 years old who had recovered from COVID-19.

The V and J genes are TRBV3-1 (or the pseudogene TRBV3-2) and TRBJ2-7; perhaps TRBD1 as D (6 bases). The V end was cut by 1 base, the J end by 0 bases, with 19 bases between. CDR1 LGHDT and CDR2 YNNKEL come from the germline V gene (reference sequence). There are 18 residues in the CDR3. This CDR3 reads CASSQALRTGKDSYEQYF. The CDR3, as DNA: TGTGCCAGCAGCCAAGCCCTTCGAACAGGGAAGGACTCCTACGAGCAGTACTTC.

This chain joins TRBV3-1 (or the pseudogene TRBV3-2) and TRBJ2-5; TRBD2 matches at 14 bases. In germline, CDR1 is LGHDT, CDR2 YNNKEL (reference sequence). The CDR3 sequence is 15 residues long. V gave up 6 bases and J gave up 7 bases; unmatched junction bases: 7. CDR3 loop: CASSQWTSGRRTQYF. CDR3 nucleotide sequence: TGTGCCAGCAGTCAATGGACTAGCGGGAGGAGGACCCAGTACTTC.

CDR3 sequence: CASRAGAPNYNEQFF. The CDR3, as DNA: TGTGCCAGCAGAGCGGGGGCCCCAAACTACAATGAGCAGTTCTTC. The chain joins TRBV6-5 to TRBJ2-1; 8 bases agree with TRBD2. The germline CDR1 and CDR2 sequences are MNHEY and SVGAGI. The CDR3 contains 15 residues. Trimming at V came to 6 bases and at J to 3 bases, leaving 7 bases not matched to a gene.

V usage is TRBV12-3 or TRBV12-4 and J usage is TRBJ1-1; 9 bases fit TRBD1. The CDR3 extends over 12 amino acids. V lost 6 bases to trimming and J lost 8 bases; unmatched junction nucleotides: 4. The DNA of the CDR3 is TGTGCCAGCAGGGTGACAGGGGGAGAAGCTTTCTTT. It is translated as CASRVTGGEAFF.

V is TRBV11-3 and J is TRBJ2-3; 8 nucleotides align to TRBD2. The ends lost 4 bases at V and 8 bases at J; junction bases unmatched: 14. The CDR3 spans 16 residues. CDR1 SGHNT and CDR2 YENEEA come from the germline V gene. Here the CDR3 reads CASSSRSSGGRGTQYF. The CDR3 DNA sequence: TGTGCCAGCAGCTCAAGATCGAGCGGGGGCAGGGGTACGCAGTATTTT.

The chain joins TRBV15 to TRBJ2-7, with D possibly being TRBD1 (6 bases). Germline-derived CDR1 and CDR2 are LNHNV and YYDKDF (reference sequence). Between the trimmed V and J ends, which lost 5 bases and 4 bases, there was a span of 27 bases. The CDR3 sequence is 18 residues long. This chain's CDR3 is CATSDRVGSTGSSYEQYF. CDR3 bases: TGTGCCACCAGCGACAGAGTCGGATCGACAGGATCTTCGTACGAGCAGTACTTC. The whole variable domain, remainder taken from reference TRBV15 and TRBJ2-7, is DAMVIQNPRYQVTQFGKPVTLSCSQTLNHNVMYWYQQKSSQAPKLLFHYYDKDFNNEADTPDNFQSRRPNTSFCFLDIRSPGLGDTAMYLCATSDRVGSTGSSYEQYFGPGTRLTVT.

This chain links TRBV11-2 with TRBJ2-7; TRBD1 agrees at 7 bases. Germline assignment: CDR1 SGHAT and CDR2 FQNNGV. CDR3 length equals 14 residues. The trim removed 4 bases at V and 3 bases at J, leaving 6 bases unmatched. Here the CDR3 reads CASSSGQAIYEQYF. DNA for the CDR3: TGTGCCAGCAGCTCCGGACAGGCAATCTACGAGCAGTACTTC. Together with reference TRBV11-2 and TRBJ2-7, the CDR3 gives the full variable domain: EAGVAQSPRYKIIEKRQSVAFWCNPISGHATLYWYQQILGQGPKLLIQFQNNGVVDDSQLPKDRFSAERLKGVDSTLKIQPAKLEDSAVYLCASSSGQAIYEQYFGPGTRLTVT.

The chain recombines TRBV18 with TRBJ2-5; D might be TRBD1 (5 bases). From germline, CDR1 is KGHSH and CDR2 LQKENI. The CDR3 length is 15 residues. V shed 0 bases and J shed 4 bases, with 12 bases lying between them. The CDR3 bases are TGTGCCAGCTCACCACCTTCGGCAGGGCGAGAGACCCAGTACTTC. This gives the protein CASSPPSAGRETQYF.

J is TRBJ2-3 and V is TRBV27, with 7 positions matching TRBD1. The ends lost 0 bases at V and 6 bases at J; junction bases unmatched: 9. The germline gives CDR1 MNHEY, CDR2 SMNVEV (reference sequence). This CDR3 is built from 16 residues. CDR3: CASSLSTLPRGDTQYF. CDR3 nucleotide sequence: TGTGCCAGCAGTTTATCCACACTACCCAGGGGGGATACGCAGTATTTT.

This clone has a handful of counts. V and J are TRBV9 and TRBJ2-7, with 11 bases identical to TRBD2. V lost 3 bases and J lost 2; bases outside the gene matches: 4. The CDR3 spans 15 residues. Germline V CDR1 and CDR2: SGDLS, YYNGEE. CDR3 DNA sequence: TGTGCCAGCAGCGCTAGCGGGGGGACTACCTACGAGCAGTACTTC. Protein product: CASSASGGTTYEQYF. Using reference TRBV9 and TRBJ2-7 for the parts outside the CDR3, the full variable domain is DSGVTQTPKHLITATGQRVTLRCSPRSGDLSVYWYQQSLDQGLQFLIQYYNGEERAKGNILERFSAQQFPDLHSELNLSSLELGDSALYFCASSASGGTTYEQYFGPGTRLTVT.

The chain joins TRBV5-4 to TRBJ1-1; 10 bases align to TRBD1. This CDR3 is built from 16 residues. Germline CDR1 reads SGHNT; CDR2 reads YYREEE (reference sequence). Germline trimming cut 3 bases from V and 5 bases from J; bases unmatched to any gene: 10. In DNA form, the CDR3 reads TGTGCCAGCAGCTCTTACTCCGGGACAGGGGTGACTGAAGCTTTCTTT. Its protein product is CASSSYSGTGVTEAFF.